This TCR beta chain was recovered during a study of T cell responses to AZD1222 COVID-19 vaccine. V was clipped by 6 bases and J by 8 bases, with 14 bases between them. The CDR3 has 13 residues. The germline CDR1 and CDR2 sequences are MNHEY and SMNVEV (reference sequence). The table came from immunoSEQ multiplex PCR; TCRdb's copy has only in-frame clones and leaves some out. This sample has 70,000 to 90,000 clones, with about 82% found just once. V gene TRBV27 combines with J gene TRBJ1-3; D remains ambiguous. The source was peripheral blood, collected on day 0 of AZD1222 vaccination. The source is an adult in good health. The CDR3 DNA sequence: TGTGCCAGCAGGGAAGGTTGGACGGACACCATATATTTT. It is translated as CASREGWTDTIYF.